Described below is a single TCR beta chain sequence and its context. The CDR3 runs to 11 residues. Trimming shortened V by 0 bases and J by 17 bases, and 13 bases separated the two germline ends. The germline gives CDR1 GTSNPN, CDR2 SVGIG (reference sequence). Authors' analysis steps: Amplifying reference gene primers gave estimates of nucleated cell counts. Generated by immunoSEQ multiplex PCR, the TCRdb table keeps only in-frame clones and is missing some. V, J and clone size were drawn from that table, and D and trimming were deduced from the DNA. The sample lists about 330,000 clones, about 90% occurring once. The sample originates from a study of blood T cell repertoires in COVID-19.

The genes are TRBV30 and TRBJ1-4; D gene unclear. The sequence was collected from a woman aged 25 to 39 who had recovered from COVID-19. Sample: PBMCs or T cells enriched from blood (not recorded which). The CDR3: CAWSVGSKVFF. In DNA, the CDR3 is TGTGCCTGGAGTGTAGGTAGCAAGGTCTTTTTT.